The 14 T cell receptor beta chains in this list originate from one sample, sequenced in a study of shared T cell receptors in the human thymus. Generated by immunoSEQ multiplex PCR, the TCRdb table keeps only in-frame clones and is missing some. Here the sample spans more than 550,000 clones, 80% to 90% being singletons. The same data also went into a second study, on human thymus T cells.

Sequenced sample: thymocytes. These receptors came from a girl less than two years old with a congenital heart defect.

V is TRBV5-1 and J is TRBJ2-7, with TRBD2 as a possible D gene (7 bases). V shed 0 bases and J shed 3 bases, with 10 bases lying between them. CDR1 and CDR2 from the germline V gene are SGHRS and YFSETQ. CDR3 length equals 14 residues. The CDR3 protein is CASSLGGGGYEQYF. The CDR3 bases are TGCGCCAGCAGCTTGGGGGGAGGGGGCTACGAGCAGTACTTC.

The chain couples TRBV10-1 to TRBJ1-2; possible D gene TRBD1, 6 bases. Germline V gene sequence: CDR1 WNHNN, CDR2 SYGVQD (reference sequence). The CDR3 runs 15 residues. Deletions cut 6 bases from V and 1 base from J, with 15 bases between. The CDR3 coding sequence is TGCGCCAGCAGGCACAGGGTGGAGGTTAACTATGGCTACACCTTC. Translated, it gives CASRHRVEVNYGYTF.

Written as DNA, the CDR3 is TGCGCCAGCAGCCCGACAGACCCCGGGAACACTGAAGCTTTCTTT. It translates to CASSPTDPGNTEAFF. The chain uses TRBV5-1 and TRBJ1-1; D is perhaps TRBD1 (5 bases). This CDR3 has 15 residues. Germline V gene data show CDR1 as SGHRS and CDR2 as YFSETQ. V was pared by 4 bases and J by 1 base, with 14 bases between.

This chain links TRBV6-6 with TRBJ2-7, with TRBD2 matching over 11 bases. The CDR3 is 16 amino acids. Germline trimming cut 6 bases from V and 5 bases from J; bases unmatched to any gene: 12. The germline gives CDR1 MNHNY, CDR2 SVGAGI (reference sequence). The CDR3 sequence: CASSDHSGGAIDEQYF. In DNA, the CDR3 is TGTGCCAGCAGCGATCATAGCGGGGGGGCGATCGACGAGCAGTACTTC.

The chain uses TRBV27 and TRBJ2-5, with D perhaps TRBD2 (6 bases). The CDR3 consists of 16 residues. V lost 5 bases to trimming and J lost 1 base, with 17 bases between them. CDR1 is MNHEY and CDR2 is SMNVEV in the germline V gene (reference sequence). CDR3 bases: TGTGCCAGCAGTCAACGTCACCGGGAGTTCCAAGAGACCCAGTACTTC. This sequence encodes CASSQRHREFQETQYF.

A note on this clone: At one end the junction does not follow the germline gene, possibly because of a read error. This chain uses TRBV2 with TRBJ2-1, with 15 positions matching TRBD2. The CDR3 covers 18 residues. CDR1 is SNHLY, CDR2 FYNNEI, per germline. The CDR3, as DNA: TGTGCCAGCAGGGAAGGACTAGCGGGGGGGCAGTCCTACAATGAGCAGTTCTTC. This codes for CASREGLAGGQSYNEQFF. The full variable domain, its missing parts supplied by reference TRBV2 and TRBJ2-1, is EPEVTQTPSHQVTQMGQEVILRCVPISNHLYFYWYRQILGQKVEFLVSFYNNEISEKSEIFDDQFSVERPDGSNFTLKIRSTKLEDSAMYFCASREGLAGGQSYNEQFFGPGTRLTVL.

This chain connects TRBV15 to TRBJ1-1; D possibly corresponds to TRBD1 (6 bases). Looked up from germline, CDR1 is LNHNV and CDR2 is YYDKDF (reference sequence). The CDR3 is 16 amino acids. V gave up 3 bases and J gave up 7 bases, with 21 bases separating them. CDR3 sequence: CATSSSIQGAPNEAFF. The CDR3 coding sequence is TGTGCCACCAGCAGCTCAATACAGGGCGCTCCTAATGAAGCTTTCTTT.

CDR3 protein: CASSPPGKTTEAFF. CDR3 DNA: TGTGCCAGCTCACCACCCGGGAAGACCACTGAAGCTTTCTTT. The gene calls are TRBV18 and TRBJ1-1, with D unresolved. Looked up from germline, CDR1 is KGHSH and CDR2 is LQKENI. The CDR3 extends over 14 amino acids. The V and J ends lost 0 bases and 4 bases respectively, with 9 bases between them.

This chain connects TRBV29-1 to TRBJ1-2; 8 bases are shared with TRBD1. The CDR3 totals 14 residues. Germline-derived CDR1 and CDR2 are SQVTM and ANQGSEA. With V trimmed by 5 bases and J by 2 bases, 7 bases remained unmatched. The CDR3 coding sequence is TGCAGCGTTATCTCCCGGGACAGGAACTATGGCTACACCTTC. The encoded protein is CSVISRDRNYGYTF.

CDR3 DNA sequence: TGCAGCGTTGAAGATCTACAGAAAGCTTTCTTT. Translated, it gives CSVEDLQKAFF. The chain combines TRBV29-1 with TRBJ1-1; no clear D. This CDR3 has 11 amino acids. Trimming shortened V by 0 bases and J by 9 bases, and 8 bases separated the two germline ends. Germline V gene sequence: CDR1 SQVTM, CDR2 ANQGSEA. Full variable domain (outside the CDR3, taken from reference TRBV29-1 and TRBJ1-1): SAVISQKPSRDICQRGTSLTIQCQVDSQVTMMFWYRQQPGQSLTLIATANQGSEATYESGFVIDKFPISRPNLTFSTLTVSNMSPEDSSIYLCSVEDLQKAFFGQGTRLTVV.

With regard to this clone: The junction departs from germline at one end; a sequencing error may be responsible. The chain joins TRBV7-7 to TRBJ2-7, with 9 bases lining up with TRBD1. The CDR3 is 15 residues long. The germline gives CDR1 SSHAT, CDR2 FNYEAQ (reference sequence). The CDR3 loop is CASSLGATGGEEQYF. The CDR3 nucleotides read TGTGCTAGCAGCTTAGGTGCGACAGGGGGTGAAGAGCAGTACTTC.

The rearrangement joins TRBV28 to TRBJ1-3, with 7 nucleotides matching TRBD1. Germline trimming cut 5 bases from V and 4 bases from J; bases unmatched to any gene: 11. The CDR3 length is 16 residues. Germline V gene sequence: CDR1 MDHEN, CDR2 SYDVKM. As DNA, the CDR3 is TGTGCCAGCAGTCCTCAACAGGGGAGGTCCGGAAACACCATATATTTT. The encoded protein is CASSPQQGRSGNTIYF.

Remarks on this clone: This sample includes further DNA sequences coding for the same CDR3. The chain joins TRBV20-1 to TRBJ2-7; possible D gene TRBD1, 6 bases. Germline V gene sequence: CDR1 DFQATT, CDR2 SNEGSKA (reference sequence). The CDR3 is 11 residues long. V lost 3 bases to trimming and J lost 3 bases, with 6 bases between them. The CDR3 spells CSARDSYEQYF. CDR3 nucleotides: TGCAGTGCTAGGGACAGCTACGAGCAGTACTTC.

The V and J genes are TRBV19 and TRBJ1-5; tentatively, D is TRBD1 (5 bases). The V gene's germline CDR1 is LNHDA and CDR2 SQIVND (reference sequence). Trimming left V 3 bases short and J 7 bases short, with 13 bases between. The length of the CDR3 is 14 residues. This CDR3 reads CASSILGVVQPQHF. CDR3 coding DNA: TGTGCCAGTAGTATCCTAGGGGTCGTCCAGCCCCAGCATTTT. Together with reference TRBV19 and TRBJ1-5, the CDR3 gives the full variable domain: DGGITQSPKYLFRKEGQNVTLSCEQNLNHDAMYWYRQDPGQGLRLIYYSQIVNDFQKGDIAEGYSVSREKKESFPLTVTSAQKNPTAFYLCASSILGVVQPQHFGDGTRLSIL.